These 23 T cell receptor beta chains originate from one sample sequenced in a study of HIV-infected patients and healthy controls. No cell fractionation was done, so the repertoire covers all unsorted peripheral blood T cells. Approximately 510 ng RNA was reverse transcribed with alpha and beta constant-region primers. Alpha and beta chain libraries were made separately by chain-specific third strand synthesis with multiplexing indices. TCRdb reprocessed the 5' RACE reads with MiXCR, giving one entry per CDR3 protein. Of approximately 22,000 distinct CDR3 sequences listed, roughly 8.7% were seen once; the top ten hold approximately 4%. The sequencing input was blood. The receptors here all came from an adult in good health.

The sample holds many counts of this clonotype. The chain carries TRBV3-1 and TRBJ1-1; TRBD1 matches 9 bases. Germline-derived CDR1 and CDR2 are LGHDT and YNNKEL (reference sequence). Trimming removed 1 base from V and 6 bases from J; junction bases left unmatched: 6. This CDR3 is built from 15 residues. The CDR3 loop is CASSQVGQGRPEAFF. The CDR3 nucleotides are TGTGCCAGCAGCCAAGTTGGACAGGGGCGGCCTGAAGCTTTCTTT.

Many counts were recorded for this clonotype. The chain carries TRBV2 and TRBJ1-5; no clear D. Trimming shortened V by 3 bases and J by 6 bases, and 6 bases separated the two germline ends. The CDR3 is made up of 12 amino acids. CDR1 and CDR2 from the germline V gene are SNHLY and FYNNEI. DNA of the CDR3: TGTGCCAGCAGTGACGACGGTCAGCCCCAGCATTTT. Protein sequence: CASSDDGQPQHF.

This clonotype has at least ten counts. The gene calls are TRBV6-5 and TRBJ1-1; 7 nucleotides line up with TRBD1. The junction had 9 bases not matched to a gene; V was cut back by 4 bases and J by 4 bases. The CDR3 loop spans 15 amino acids. CDR1 MNHEY and CDR2 SVGAGI come from the germline V gene. CDR3 nucleotide sequence: TGTGCCAGCAGTTCGGACAGGTTGGTTCGCACTGAAGCTTTCTTT. Translation: CASSSDRLVRTEAFF.

This clonotype has at least ten counts. The chain uses TRBV7-8 and TRBJ2-5, with 7 bases that match TRBD2. This CDR3 is built from 16 residues. J gave up 3 bases and V 2 bases, and 9 bases lay outside the gene matches. Germline lookup yields CDR1 SGHVS and CDR2 FQNEAQ. CDR3 coding DNA: TGTGCCAGCAGCTTACAAGCCCGGGGGGTGAAAGAGACCCAGTACTTC. Amino acids: CASSLQARGVKETQYF.

At least ten counts were recorded for this clonotype. The rearrangement links TRBV20-1 to TRBJ1-2; weak D call: TRBD1 (5 bases). The length of the CDR3 is 13 residues. Germline CDR1 and CDR2: DFQATT and SNEGSKA (reference sequence). Between the trimmed V and J ends, which lost 2 bases and 8 bases, there was a span of 15 bases. CDR3: CSARTGAGQGYTF. DNA of the CDR3: TGCAGTGCTAGAACCGGGGCAGGTCAAGGCTACACCTTC.

In this sample, this clonotype turned up many times. V is TRBV10-3 and J is TRBJ2-2, with D possibly being TRBD2 (6 bases). The V end was cut by 5 bases, the J end by 3 bases, with 16 bases between. The CDR3 length is 16 residues. The V gene's germline CDR1 is ENHRY and CDR2 SYGVKD. In DNA form, the CDR3 reads TGTGCCATCAGTACTACAGGTTGGGAGGACACCGGGGAGCTGTTTTTT. Amino acids: CAISTTGWEDTGELFF.

This clonotype was seen many times. The chain carries TRBV5-1 and TRBJ2-3; 10 bases match TRBD2. CDR3 length: 16 amino acids. V was pared by 5 bases and J by 2 bases, with 8 bases of the junction left unmatched. The germline CDR1 and CDR2 sequences are SGHRS and YFSETQ. The DNA of the CDR3 is TGCGCCAGCAGACCAGGACTAGCGGAAGCCACAGATACGCAGTATTTT. This translates into CASRPGLAEATDTQYF.

The chain employs TRBV14 and TRBJ1-1; no clear D. The germline gives CDR1 SGHDN, CDR2 FVKESK. There are 16 residues in the CDR3. V lost 0 bases to trimming and J lost 0 bases, with 11 bases between them. This CDR3 is CASSQESFGMNTEAFF. The DNA of the CDR3 is TGTGCCAGCAGCCAAGAGTCCTTCGGCATGAACACTGAAGCTTTCTTT.

The chain combines TRBV29-1 with TRBJ2-3; 8 bases are a match to TRBD1. Germline V gene sequence: CDR1 SQVTM, CDR2 ANQGSEA. Trimming at V came to 6 bases and at J to 4 bases, leaving 12 bases not matched to a gene. The CDR3 contains 15 residues. The CDR3 nucleotides read TGCAGCGTCCGAACTCGACAGGGGTGGCCAGATACGCAGTATTTT. Its translation: CSVRTRQGWPDTQYF.

Ten or more counts support this clonotype. V is TRBV27 and J is TRBJ1-1, with a weak D call TRBD1 (5 bases). This CDR3 is built from 14 residues. The V end was cut by 0 bases, the J end by 10 bases, with 15 bases between. Germline values: CDR1 MNHEY, CDR2 SMNVEV (reference sequence). The CDR3 loop is CASSLSGGWGVAFF. CDR3 bases: TGTGCCAGCAGTTTATCGGGAGGGTGGGGGGTAGCTTTCTTT.

The sample holds many counts of this clonotype. The rearrangement joins TRBV9 to TRBJ2-6; D is possibly TRBD1 (6 bases). The CDR3 covers 15 residues. Trimming removed 4 bases from V and 2 bases from J, with 10 bases in between. Looked up from germline, CDR1 is SGDLS and CDR2 is YYNGEE. This chain's CDR3 is CASSPGQTGANVLTF. The CDR3 DNA is TGTGCCAGCAGCCCTGGACAGACTGGGGCCAACGTCCTGACTTTC.

This clonotype was detected ten times or more. The chain employs TRBV27 and TRBJ1-1; TRBD1 aligns across 10 bases. Germline CDR1 MNHEY, CDR2 SMNVEV (reference sequence). The CDR3 has 15 residues. The junction had 5 bases not matched to a gene; V was cut back by 2 bases and J by 5 bases. The CDR3 nucleotides read TGTGCCAGCAGTTTAGGGACAGGGGCTATTACTGAAGCTTTCTTT. Translated, it gives CASSLGTGAITEAFF.

This clonotype was counted many times. The chain links TRBV9 to TRBJ2-3; D is perhaps TRBD1 (6 bases). The germline V and J ends were trimmed by 0 bases and 6 bases, with 11 bases remaining between them. Germline CDR1 and CDR2: SGDLS and YYNGEE. This CDR3 is built from 14 residues. The CDR3 DNA reads TGTGCCAGCAGCGTAGCTACAGGGATCGATACGCAGTATTTT. This codes for CASSVATGIDTQYF.

This clonotype was counted many times. The chain employs TRBV7-9 and TRBJ2-5; TRBD1 agrees at 7 bases. CDR3 size: 15 residues. CDR1 SEHNR and CDR2 FQNEAQ come from the germline V gene (reference sequence). With 4 bases clipped from V and 2 bases from J, the junction kept 7 bases outside the gene matches. The CDR3 DNA is TGTGCCAGCAGCTCCGTACAGGGGCATCAAGAGACCCAGTACTTC. Translated, it gives CASSSVQGHQETQYF.

This clonotype came up many times. The chain recombines TRBV3-1 with TRBJ2-5; 14 bases are shared with TRBD2. The CDR3 totals 18 residues. Per the germline V gene, CDR1 is LGHDT and CDR2 is YNNKEL (reference sequence). The ends lost 0 bases at V and 1 base at J; junction bases unmatched: 4. CDR3 residues: CASSQDRLAGGLQETQYF. The CDR3 nucleotides are TGTGCCAGCAGCCAAGATCGACTAGCGGGGGGGCTCCAAGAGACCCAGTACTTC.

The table lists this clonotype with many counts. This chain uses TRBV12-3 or TRBV12-4 with TRBJ2-5; D not resolved. The length of the CDR3 is 13 residues. V was cut by 3 bases and J by 3 bases, with 8 bases left in between. In nucleotides, the CDR3 is TGTGCCAGCAGTTTCCATGGGGAAGAGACCCAGTACTTC. Translated, it gives CASSFHGEETQYF.

This clonotype was seen many times. This sequence joins TRBV3-1 and TRBJ1-1; no reliable D call. The V gene's germline CDR1 is LGHDT and CDR2 YNNKEL (reference sequence). The CDR3 runs 15 residues. Trimming removed 1 base at V and 1 base at J, with 10 bases between. The CDR3: CASSQGVGRNTEAFF. The CDR3 nucleotides read TGTGCCAGCAGCCAAGGGGTCGGACGGAACACTGAAGCTTTCTTT.

This clonotype was counted many times. In nucleotides, the CDR3 is TGTGCCAGCTCACAGGGGCGGGAAGATACGCAGTATTTT. This encodes CASSQGREDTQYF. The rearrangement uses TRBV18 and TRBJ2-3, with a possible D match to TRBD2 (6 bases). The germline V and J ends were trimmed by 4 bases and 5 bases, with 10 bases remaining between them. This CDR3 is built from 13 residues. Germline values: CDR1 KGHSH, CDR2 LQKENI.

This clonotype was seen at least ten times. The V gene is TRBV20-1, the J gene TRBJ1-1; a weak D match, TRBD1 (5 bases). The CDR3 is 14 residues long. Per the germline V gene, CDR1 is DFQATT and CDR2 is SNEGSKA (reference sequence). The V and J ends lost 2 bases and 6 bases respectively, with 16 bases between them. The CDR3 protein is CSARSGPGSSEAFF. As DNA, the CDR3 is TGCAGTGCTAGATCCGGACCAGGGAGTTCTGAAGCTTTCTTT.

This clonotype was observed at least ten times. The CDR3 bases are TGTGCCAGTAGTATGTACCCGAATGAGCAGTACTTC. This sequence encodes CASSMYPNEQYF. This rearrangement joins TRBV19 to TRBJ2-7, with D unclear. There are 12 residues in the CDR3. CDR1 LNHDA and CDR2 SQIVND come from the germline V gene (reference sequence). V lost 3 bases to trimming and J lost 7 bases, with 10 bases between them. The whole variable domain, remainder taken from reference TRBV19 and TRBJ2-7, is DGGITQSPKYLFRKEGQNVTLSCEQNLNHDAMYWYRQDPGQGLRLIYYSQIVNDFQKGDIAEGYSVSREKKESFPLTVTSAQKNPTAFYLCASSMYPNEQYFGPGTRLTVT.

The chain joins TRBV6-2 or TRBV6-3 to TRBJ1-5; D is ambiguous. Germline V lookup: CDR1 MNHEY, CDR2 SVGEGT. Deletions cut 2 bases from V and 7 bases from J, with 6 bases between. The length of the CDR3 is 12 residues. The CDR3 DNA reads as TGTGCCAGCAGTTACGGGAGGCAGCCCCAGCATTTT. It encodes CASSYGRQPQHF.

Ten or more counts support this clonotype. The chain recombines TRBV30 with TRBJ1-6; D unclear. V lost 3 bases and J 13 bases, leaving 19 bases between the germline ends. The CDR3 length is 14 residues. Germline V gene lookup returns CDR1 GTSNPN and CDR2 SVGIG (reference sequence). Written as DNA, the CDR3 is TGTGCCTGGAGAGGTTGGACGGACGGGATTCCCCTCCACTTT. Its protein product is CAWRGWTDGIPLHF. Full variable domain (rest looked up from reference TRBV30 and TRBJ1-6): SQTIHQWPATLVQPVGSPLSLECTVEGTSNPNLYWYRQAAGRGLQLLFYSVGIGQISSEVPQNLSASRPQDRQFILSSKKLLLSDSGFYLCAWRGWTDGIPLHFGNGTRLTVT.

This clonotype was seen ten or more times. This rearrangement joins TRBV28 to TRBJ2-3; no clear D. The CDR3 is made up of 17 amino acids. The germline V gene encodes CDR1 MDHEN and CDR2 SYDVKM. V was pared by 3 bases and J by 4 bases, with 20 bases between. The CDR3 spells CASSFSSWQRSADTQYF. CDR3 DNA sequence: TGTGCCAGCAGTTTTTCCTCGTGGCAGCGCAGCGCAGATACGCAGTATTTT.